This T cell receptor (beta chain) was retrieved from a study of T cell clones after liver transplantation. At the level of the study: TCRbeta sequencing after a pre-transplant mixed lymphocyte reaction identified graft-donor-reactive clones, later tracked in post-transplant blood. Study-wide results and caveats: Circulating graft-donor-reactive CD4 TCRbeta sequences fell significantly post-transplant in most of the 8 subjects.

In the case of this clone: Its antigen is unidentified.

V was clipped by 2 bases and J by 5 bases, with 9 bases between them. Germline V gene lookup returns CDR1 LGHNT and CDR2 FRNRAP. The CDR3 has 13 amino acids. Assay used: immunoSEQ multiplex PCR; TCRdb lists only in-frame clones, some missing. The table records around 43,000 clones, roughly 84% of them present only once. Here the sequenced sample was CD4+ T cells from blood, taken 24 months after liver transplant. V usage is TRBV12-5 and J usage is TRBJ2-5; D possibly matches TRBD1 or TRBD2 (5 bases each). The sequence was collected from a human patient who received a liver transplant. Some T cells may originate from the graft donor. The CDR3 nucleotides read TGTGCTAGTGGTTTGTCAGGGAGTGAGACCCAGTACTTC. It encodes CASGLSGSETQYF.